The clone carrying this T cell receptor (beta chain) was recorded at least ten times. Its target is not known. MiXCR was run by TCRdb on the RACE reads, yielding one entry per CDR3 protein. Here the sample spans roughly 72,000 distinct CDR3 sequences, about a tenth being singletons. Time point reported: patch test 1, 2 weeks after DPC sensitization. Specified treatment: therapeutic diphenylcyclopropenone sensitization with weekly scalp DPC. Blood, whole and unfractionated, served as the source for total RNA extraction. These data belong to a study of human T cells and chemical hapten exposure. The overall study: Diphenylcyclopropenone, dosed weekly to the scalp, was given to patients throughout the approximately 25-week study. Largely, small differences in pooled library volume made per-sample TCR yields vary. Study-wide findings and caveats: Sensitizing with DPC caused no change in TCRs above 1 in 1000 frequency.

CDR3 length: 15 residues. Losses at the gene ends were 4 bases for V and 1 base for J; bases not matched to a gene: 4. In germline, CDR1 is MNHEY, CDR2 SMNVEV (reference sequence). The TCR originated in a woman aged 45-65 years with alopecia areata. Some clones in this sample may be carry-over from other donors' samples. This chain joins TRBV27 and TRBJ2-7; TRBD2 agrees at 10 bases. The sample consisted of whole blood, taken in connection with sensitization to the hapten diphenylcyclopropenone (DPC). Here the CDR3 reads CASSSLSGRSYEQYF. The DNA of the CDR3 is TGTGCCAGCAGTTCCCTTAGCGGGAGGTCCTACGAGCAGTACTTC.